The T cell receptor beta chain described here comes from a study of PD-1 blockade in classical Hodgkin lymphoma. Study-wide results and limits: Diversity in CD4+ TCRs, unlike that measured in CD8+ TCRs, had risen significantly by C4D1. Relative to healthy donors, newly diagnosed patients reportedly had lower baseline TCR diversity, which was reported as lower still in relapsed/refractory patients.

Germline CDR1 and CDR2: MGHRA and YSYEKL. Trimming at V came to 4 bases and at J to 5 bases, leaving 7 bases not matched to a gene. The CDR3 runs 14 residues. Regarding this clone: Its antigen remains unknown.

Relapse after autologous stem cell transplantation occurred in every patient, and brentuximab vedotin exposure varied. Classifying best responses yielded complete response, partial response or progressive disease. Libraries were prepared by immunoSEQ multiplex PCR; TCRdb keeps only in-frame clonotypes and omits some of them. This repertoire shows over 9,000 clones, roughly four fifths found once; its top ten account for 34%. V gene TRBV4-1 combines with J gene TRBJ1-1, with 7 bases that match TRBD1. The sequencing used peripheral blood mononuclear cells (PBMCs), collected at baseline. The TCR was taken from a human donor with classical Hodgkin lymphoma. In DNA, the CDR3 is TGCGCCAGCAGCCCCGGAGGGGGCCGGACTGAAGCTTTCTTT. Amino acid sequence: CASSPGGGRTEAFF.